This is a list of T cell receptor beta chains from one sample in a study of T cell responses to AZD1222 COVID-19 vaccine. Assay used: immunoSEQ multiplex PCR; TCRdb lists only in-frame clones, some missing. Of around 190,000 clones in the sample, about 90% were seen once. The specimen comprised peripheral blood, sampled on day 0 of AZD1222 vaccination. These TCRs come from an adult in good health. Each CDR3 is given with its conserved first and last residue. D genes are given only for firm matches. Clone size is not always given. Where it is, it says once, few, many or a class for expanded clones.

J: TRBJ2-2; size: .; V: TRBV7-3; D: .; DNA: TGTGCCAGCAGCTTAGAGCACAACACCGGGGAGCTGTTTTTT; CDR3: CASSLEHNTGELFF
J: TRBJ2-5; size: .; V: TRBV25-1; D: .; DNA: TGTGCCAGCAGTGAAGGGGTTGTTAACGAGGCCCAGTACTTC; CDR3: CASSEGVVNEAQYF
J: TRBJ1-6; size: .; V: TRBV7-9; D: .; DNA: TGTGCCAGCAGCTTAGGGGGGTTTAGGGCACCCCTCCACTTT; CDR3: CASSLGGFRAPLHF
J: TRBJ2-7; size: .; V: TRBV6-5; D: .; DNA: TGTGCCAGCAGTTACTCGGGCTCCTTCACCTACGAGCAGTACTTC; CDR3: CASSYSGSFTYEQYF
J: TRBJ2-7; size: .; V: TRBV27; D: .; DNA: TGTGCCAGCAGTTGGGGCAGGCCCCCTTACGAGCAGTACTTC; CDR3: CASSWGRPPYEQYF
J: TRBJ2-2; size: .; V: TRBV18; D: .; DNA: TGTGCCAGCTCTCCTTCCACGGGGAACACCGGGGAGCTGTTTTTT; CDR3: CASSPSTGNTGELFF
J: TRBJ1-4; size: .; V: TRBV5-1; D: .; DNA: TGCGCCAGCAGCTTGGGCTCAACTAATGAAAAACTGTTTTTT; CDR3: CASSLGSTNEKLFF
J: TRBJ1-4; size: .; V: TRBV7-9; D: .; DNA: TGTGCCAGCAGCGCTCCACCCGCGGCTAATGAAAAACTGTTTTTT; CDR3: CASSAPPAANEKLFF
J: TRBJ1-1; size: once; V: TRBV6-2/TRBV6-3; D: .; DNA: TGTGCCAGCAGTTCGACGGGTAAGGACACTGAAGCTTTCTTT; CDR3: CASSSTGKDTEAFF
J: TRBJ2-3; size: .; V: TRBV4-2; D: TRBD2; DNA: TGTGCCAGCAGCCATCTACTAGCGCAGGACACAGATACGCAGTATTTT; CDR3: CASSHLLAQDTDTQYF
J: TRBJ2-2; size: .; V: TRBV9; D: .; DNA: TGTGCCAGCAGCGACCCGGGACTTTCTACCGGGGAGCTGTTTTTT; CDR3: CASSDPGLSTGELFF
J: TRBJ1-1; size: .; V: TRBV4-1; D: .; DNA: TGCGCCAGCATGGGGGGCGGGCCTGAAGCTTTCTTT; CDR3: CASMGGGPEAFF
J: TRBJ1-4; size: .; V: TRBV7-9; D: .; DNA: TGTGCCAGCAGCTTAGGGTCCGGGACCTCGACTAATGAAAAACTGTTTTTT; CDR3: CASSLGSGTSTNEKLFF
J: TRBJ1-4; size: .; V: TRBV7-8; D: .; DNA: TGTGCCAGCAGCTTAGGCCCTCCTGAAAAACTGTTTTTT; CDR3: CASSLGPPEKLFF
J: TRBJ1-1; size: .; V: TRBV7-3; D: .; DNA: TGTGCCAGCAGCTTCGGGACACCGAACACTGAAGCTTTCTTT; CDR3: CASSFGTPNTEAFF
J: TRBJ2-7; size: once; V: TRBV15; D: .; DNA: TGTGCCACCAGCAGAGACCCGGACTATACAGCCTACGAGCAGTACTTC; CDR3: CATSRDPDYTAYEQYF
J: TRBJ2-1; size: .; V: TRBV10-3; D: TRBD1; DNA: TGTGCCATCAGAATTACAGGGGACGAGCAGTTCTTC; CDR3: CAIRITGDEQFF
J: TRBJ1-1; size: .; V: TRBV7-9; D: TRBD1; DNA: TGTGCCAGCAGCTTAGCCTTTGGAGGGGGCACGGACACTGAAGCTTTCTTT; CDR3: CASSLAFGGGTDTEAFF
J: TRBJ1-2; size: .; V: TRBV5-8; D: .; DNA: TGTGCCAGCAGCTTGGAGCAGTCTGACTATGGCTACACCTTC; CDR3: CASSLEQSDYGYTF
J: TRBJ2-2; size: .; V: TRBV4-3; D: TRBD2; DNA: TGCGCCAGCAGCCAACCCCGGGGAGCGGGGGAGACCGGGGAGCTGTTTTTT; CDR3: CASSQPRGAGETGELFF
J: TRBJ2-5; size: .; V: TRBV6-5; D: .; DNA: TGTGCCAGCAGTTATTCGGAGGGACAGCCGACCCAGTACTTC; CDR3: CASSYSEGQPTQYF
J: TRBJ2-7; size: .; V: TRBV6-1; D: TRBD1; DNA: TGTGCCAGCAGTGAAATAGTGACAGGGGGGGACGACGAGCAGTACTTC; CDR3: CASSEIVTGGDDEQYF
J: TRBJ1-1; size: once; V: TRBV5-6; D: .; DNA: TGTGCCAGCAGCTTGACCCCAGGCAACACTGAAGCTTTCTTT; CDR3: CASSLTPGNTEAFF
J: TRBJ2-2; size: .; V: TRBV3-1/TRBV3-2; D: TRBD2; DNA: TGTGCCAGCAGCCAAGGACTAGCGGGGGGAACTTCGAACACCGGGGAGCTGTTTTTT; CDR3: CASSQGLAGGTSNTGELFF
J: TRBJ2-7; size: few; V: TRBV5-8; D: TRBD2; DNA: TGTGCCAGCAGCTTGTTCCGGACTAGCGGGACGCCCTACGAGCAGTACTTC; CDR3: CASSLFRTSGTPYEQYF
J: TRBJ2-3; size: once; V: TRBV5-1; D: .; DNA: TGCGCCAGCAGGGTCGGGCAGGGTCCAGATACGCAGTATTTT; CDR3: CASRVGQGPDTQYF
J: TRBJ1-1; size: few; V: TRBV29-1; D: .; DNA: TGCAGCGTTGCCGGGGACACTGAAGCTTTCTTT; CDR3: CSVAGDTEAFF
J: TRBJ2-5; size: .; V: TRBV5-4; D: .; DNA: TGTGCCAGCAGCCTACGAAAGGGCCAAGAGACCCAGTACTTC; CDR3: CASSLRKGQETQYF
J: TRBJ2-1; size: once; V: TRBV19; D: TRBD2; DNA: TGTGCCAGTAGTGCCGGGACTAGCGGGTTGGTAAATGAGCAGTTCTTC; CDR3: CASSAGTSGLVNEQFF
J: TRBJ1-2; size: .; V: TRBV6-2/TRBV6-3; D: .; DNA: TGTGCCAGCAGTTACGGGGGAGAGGTTGTGTCGGGCTACACCTTC; CDR3: CASSYGGEVVSGYTF
J: TRBJ2-7; size: .; V: TRBV5-5; D: .; DNA: TGTGCCAGCAGCTTGGCCCTTTTCAGGGGCTCCTACGAGCAGTACTTC; CDR3: CASSLALFRGSYEQYF
J: TRBJ2-7; size: .; V: TRBV27; D: TRBD2; DNA: TGTGCCAGCAGTTTAGGGACTAGCGGGCCTTACGAGCAGTACTTC; CDR3: CASSLGTSGPYEQYF
J: TRBJ2-7; size: .; V: TRBV5-4; D: TRBD1; DNA: TGTGCCAGCAGCTTGGGCTACGGGACAGGCATTTCCTACGAGCAGTACTTC; CDR3: CASSLGYGTGISYEQYF
J: TRBJ1-5; size: .; V: TRBV27; D: TRBD1; DNA: TGTGCCAGCAGTTCCTGGGGACAGGGAAGCAATCAGCCCCAGCATTTT; CDR3: CASSSWGQGSNQPQHF
J: TRBJ2-2; size: .; V: TRBV9; D: .; DNA: TGTGCCAGCAGCGTAGCCAGGGTTGCCGGGAACACCGGGGAGCTGTTTTTT; CDR3: CASSVARVAGNTGELFF
J: TRBJ2-7; size: .; V: TRBV3-1/TRBV3-2; D: TRBD2; DNA: TGTGCCAGCAGCCGTGGACTAGGGAGCGAGCAGTACTTC; CDR3: CASSRGLGSEQYF
J: TRBJ1-6; size: .; V: TRBV30; D: .; DNA: TGTGCCTGGAGCTCCGAGAGCCCGGGGCGTAATTCACCCCTCCACTTT; CDR3: CAWSSESPGRNSPLHF
J: TRBJ2-2; size: once; V: TRBV9; D: .; DNA: TGTGCCAGCAGCGTAGGTGGGGAGGCCACCGGGGAGCTGTTTTTT; CDR3: CASSVGGEATGELFF
J: TRBJ1-4; size: .; V: TRBV6-5; D: .; DNA: TGTGCCAGCAGTTCCACGAGGGGTCCTAATGAAAAACTGTTTTTT; CDR3: CASSSTRGPNEKLFF
J: TRBJ1-1; size: .; V: TRBV9; D: .; DNA: TGTGCCAGCAGCCCAAGGATGAACACTGAAGCTTTCTTT; CDR3: CASSPRMNTEAFF
J: TRBJ2-3; size: .; V: TRBV6-4; D: .; DNA: TGTGCCAGCAGTCTGGGCCGGGCGAGCACAGATACGCAGTATTTT; CDR3: CASSLGRASTDTQYF
J: TRBJ1-5; size: .; V: TRBV11-2; D: .; DNA: TGTGCCAGCAGCTTAGACGGTTGGTATAGCAATCAGCCCCAGCATTTT; CDR3: CASSLDGWYSNQPQHF